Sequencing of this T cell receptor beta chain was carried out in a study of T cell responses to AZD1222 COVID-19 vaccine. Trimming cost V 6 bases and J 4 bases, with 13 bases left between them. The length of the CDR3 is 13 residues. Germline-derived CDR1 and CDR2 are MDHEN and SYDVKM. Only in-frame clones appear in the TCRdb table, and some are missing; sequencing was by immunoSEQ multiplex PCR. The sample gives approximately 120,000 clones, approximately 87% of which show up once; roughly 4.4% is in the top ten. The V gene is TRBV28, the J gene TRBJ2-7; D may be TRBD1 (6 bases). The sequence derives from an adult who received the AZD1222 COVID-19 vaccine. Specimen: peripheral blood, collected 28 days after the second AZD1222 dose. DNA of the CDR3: TGTGCCAGCAGACAGGGTATTGGTTACGAGCAGTACTTC. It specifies CASRQGIGYEQYF.